The clone carrying this TCR beta chain has more than one count but fewer than ten. What it binds is not known. This sample stems from a study of post-analysis software for immune sequencing data. Turning to the study itself: Disease trajectories encompassed relapsing-remitting, secondary progressive and progressive-relapsing multiple sclerosis.

Prepared TCR beta cDNA libraries contained unique molecular identifiers. Each sample of 1 to 10 million input T cells yielded roughly 0.5 million cDNA molecules, so each molecule approximated one T cell. Each CDR3 protein gets one entry after TCRdb re-called the PCR reads with MiXCR. Among some 500,000 distinct CDR3 sequences listed, around 40% were seen once. CDR3 length: 14 residues. The V gene lost 4 bases and the J gene lost 1 base, with 11 bases spanning the gap. Germline-derived CDR1 and CDR2 are MNHNY and SVGAGI (reference sequence). Study-wide findings and caveats: Controls had lower frequencies than patients of 4 or 5 TRBV segments, which included TRBV5-6, TRBV5-1 and TRBV20-1. Controls' normalized Chao1 diversity significantly exceeded that of multiple sclerosis patients.

Material: blood. The clonotype was recovered from a girl aged 10 to 17 with multiple sclerosis. The chain carries TRBV6-6 and TRBJ2-7, with D maybe TRBD2 (5 bases). CDR3 sequence (DNA): TGTGCCAGCAGTTTCCCTAGCAAGTCCTACGAGCAGTACTTC. Residues: CASSFPSKSYEQYF.